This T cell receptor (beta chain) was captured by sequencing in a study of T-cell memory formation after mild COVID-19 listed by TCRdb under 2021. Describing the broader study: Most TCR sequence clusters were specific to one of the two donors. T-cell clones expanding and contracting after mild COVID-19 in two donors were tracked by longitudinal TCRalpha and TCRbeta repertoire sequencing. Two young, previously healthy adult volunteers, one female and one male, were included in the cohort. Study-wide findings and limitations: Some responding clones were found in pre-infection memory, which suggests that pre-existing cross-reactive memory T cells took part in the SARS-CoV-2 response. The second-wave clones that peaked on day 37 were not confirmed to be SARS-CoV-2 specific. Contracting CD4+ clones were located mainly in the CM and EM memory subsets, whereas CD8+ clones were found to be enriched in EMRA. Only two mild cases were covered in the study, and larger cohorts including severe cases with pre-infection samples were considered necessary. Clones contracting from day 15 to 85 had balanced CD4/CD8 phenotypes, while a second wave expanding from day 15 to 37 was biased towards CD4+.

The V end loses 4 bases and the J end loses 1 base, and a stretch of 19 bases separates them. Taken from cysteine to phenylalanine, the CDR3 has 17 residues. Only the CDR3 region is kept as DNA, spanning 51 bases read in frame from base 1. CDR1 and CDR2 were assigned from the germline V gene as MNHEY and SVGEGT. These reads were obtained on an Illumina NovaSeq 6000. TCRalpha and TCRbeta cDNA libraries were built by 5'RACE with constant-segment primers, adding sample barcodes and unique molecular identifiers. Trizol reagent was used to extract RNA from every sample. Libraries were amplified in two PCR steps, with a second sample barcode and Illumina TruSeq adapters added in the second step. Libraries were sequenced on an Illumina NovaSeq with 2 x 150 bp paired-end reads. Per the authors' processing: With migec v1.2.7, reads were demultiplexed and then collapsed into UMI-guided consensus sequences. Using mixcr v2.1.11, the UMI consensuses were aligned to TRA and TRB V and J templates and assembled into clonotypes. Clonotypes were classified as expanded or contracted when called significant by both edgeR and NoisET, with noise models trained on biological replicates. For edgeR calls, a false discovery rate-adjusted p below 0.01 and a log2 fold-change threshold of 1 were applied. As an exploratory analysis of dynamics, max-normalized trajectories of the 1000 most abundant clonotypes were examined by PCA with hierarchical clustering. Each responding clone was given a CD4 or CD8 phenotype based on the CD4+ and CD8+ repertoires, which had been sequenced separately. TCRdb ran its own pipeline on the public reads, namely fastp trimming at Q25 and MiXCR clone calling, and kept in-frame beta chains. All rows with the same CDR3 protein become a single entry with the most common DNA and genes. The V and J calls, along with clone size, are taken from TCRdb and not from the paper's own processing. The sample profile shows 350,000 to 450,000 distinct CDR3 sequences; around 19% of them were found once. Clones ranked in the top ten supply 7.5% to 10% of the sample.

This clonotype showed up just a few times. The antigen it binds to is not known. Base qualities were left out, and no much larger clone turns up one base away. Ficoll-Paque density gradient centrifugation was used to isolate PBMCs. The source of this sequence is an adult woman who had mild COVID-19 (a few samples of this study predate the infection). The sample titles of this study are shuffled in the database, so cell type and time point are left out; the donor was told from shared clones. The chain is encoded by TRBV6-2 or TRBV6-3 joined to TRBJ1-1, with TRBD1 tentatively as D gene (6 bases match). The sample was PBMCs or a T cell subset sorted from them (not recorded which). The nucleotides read TGTGCCAGCAGTTTCGCTTGGTCGACAGGTACGAACACTGAAGCTTTCTTT. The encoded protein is CASSFAWSTGTNTEAFF.